This T cell receptor (beta chain) was sequenced for a study of T cells in Graves' hyperthyroidism and ophthalmopathy. Overall study findings and caveats: Ophthalmopathy was identified by the model a median approximately six months ahead of onset.

Patients aged 18 to 65 had newly diagnosed hyperthyroidism that had lasted under 2 months. The CDR3 totals 16 residues. The germline V gene encodes CDR1 SNHLY and CDR2 FYNNEI. Regions amplified from RNA transcripts were the TCR beta CDR3 regions. Carried out on the TCR CDR3, a first-round RT-PCR used the HTBI primer set. Each CDR3 protein gets one entry after TCRdb re-called the multiplex PCR reads with MiXCR. The sample has approximately 100,000 distinct CDR3 sequences, approximately 40% seen once. Points on this clonotype: Its specificity is unknown. One end of the junction varies from germline; a read error may be responsible.

This receptor was taken from a woman younger than 45 with Graves' hyperthyroidism. J is TRBJ2-3 and V is TRBV2; 9 bases line up with TRBD1. The source material was peripheral blood or thyroid tissue (not recorded which). CDR3 in DNA: TGTGCCGGGACACACTCCCGGGACAGGGCTAGCGATACGCTGTATTTT. It yields the protein CAGTHSRDRASDTLYF.